What follows are 27 T cell receptor beta chains derived from one specimen sequenced in a study of shared clonotypes between healthy human individuals. Sequenced by immunoSEQ multiplex PCR; TCRdb stores in-frame clones only, minus some. Of more than 400,000 clones in the sample, 60% to 80% are singletons; the top ten hold 9.5% to 15%. Sequencing was performed on PBMCs. Receptor source: a woman between 40 and 55 years old in good health. Some clones in this sample may be carry-over from other donors' samples.

The chain combines TRBV6-4 with TRBJ1-2; D uncertain. This CDR3 contains 16 residues. V was pared by 3 bases and J by 4 bases, with 18 bases between. Germline V lookup: CDR1 MRHNA, CDR2 SNTAGT. The CDR3 sequence: CASSESGEVDPYGYTF. The CDR3 DNA is TGTGCCAGCAGTGAAAGTGGCGAGGTTGACCCCTATGGCTACACCTTC.

Turning to this clone: Other DNA sequences from this sample encode an identical CDR3 as well. The chain links TRBV5-1 to TRBJ1-1; D is ambiguous. The CDR3 runs 13 residues. The V gene lost 0 bases and the J gene lost 2 bases, with 5 bases spanning the gap. Germline CDR1 and CDR2: SGHRS and YFSETQ. The CDR3 DNA sequence: TGCGCCAGCAGCTTGGAGCCAAACACTGAAGCTTTCTTT. Translating it yields CASSLEPNTEAFF.

In this sample, this clone turned up many times. Here the CDR3 DNA reads TGTGCCAGTAGTAGTCCTCCGGGACAGGGGACGGATCAGCCCCAGCATTTT. Its translation: CASSSPPGQGTDQPQHF. This rearrangement joins TRBV19 to TRBJ1-5; 10 bases agree with TRBD1. The CDR3 extends over 17 amino acids. Trimming at V came to 4 bases and at J to 5 bases, leaving 11 bases not matched to a gene. CDR1 LNHDA and CDR2 SQIVND come from the germline V gene (reference sequence).

V usage is TRBV7-3 and J usage is TRBJ1-1; D gene unclear. Germline CDR1 reads SGHTA; CDR2 reads FQGTGA. This CDR3 comprises 13 residues. Trimming cost V 0 bases and J 4 bases, with 6 bases left between them. CDR3 nucleotides: TGTGCCAGCAGCTTAACCGGGGTCACTGAAGCTTTCTTT. Its protein is CASSLTGVTEAFF.

The chain uses TRBV29-1 and TRBJ2-1; 8 positions agree with TRBD2. Trimming cost V 4 bases and J 9 bases; bases outside gene matches: 5. The CDR3 runs 12 residues. Per germline, CDR1 SQVTM and CDR2 ANQGSEA. The CDR3 spells CSVAGLAVEQFF. In nucleotides, the CDR3 is TGCAGCGTTGCTGGACTAGCAGTTGAGCAGTTCTTC.

The chain employs TRBV2 and TRBJ2-3; tentative D call: TRBD1 (6 bases). V lost 6 bases and J 2 bases, leaving 18 bases between the germline ends. This CDR3 spans 16 amino acids. CDR1 is SNHLY and CDR2 is FYNNEI in the germline V gene. CDR3 loop: CASRGQGMGFTDTQYF. In DNA, the CDR3 is TGTGCCAGCAGGGGGCAGGGGATGGGTTTCACAGATACGCAGTATTTT.

The genes are TRBV5-8 and TRBJ2-3; TRBD2 aligns across 9 bases. The CDR3 covers 18 residues. J was trimmed by 5 bases and V by 1 base; bases with no gene match: 14. The germline CDR1 and CDR2 sequences are SGHTS and YDEGEE. Here the CDR3 reads CASSLFGGAGGPKDTQYF. The CDR3 region has the DNA TGTGCCAGCAGCTTGTTTGGGGGTGCGGGAGGGCCCAAAGATACGCAGTATTTT.

The rearrangement joins TRBV13 to TRBJ2-3, with D perhaps matching TRBD1 (5 bases). The CDR3 has 15 residues. The germline V gene encodes CDR1 PRHDT and CDR2 FYEKMQ (reference sequence). V gave up 5 bases and J gave up 9 bases, with 21 bases separating them. CDR3 region: CASSPAPDNLETQYF. The DNA of the CDR3 is TGTGCCAGCAGCCCCGCCCCGGACAACTTGGAAACGCAGTATTTT.

This chain joins TRBV7-2 and TRBJ2-7, with TRBD1 identical over 8 bases. The J segment lost 4 bases and the V segment lost 4 bases, leaving 3 bases of the junction unmatched. The CDR3 spans 13 residues. CDR1 and CDR2 from the germline V gene are SGHTA and FQGNSA. CDR3 sequence: CASSSRTGYEQYF. DNA for the CDR3: TGTGCCAGCAGCTCAAGGACAGGGTACGAGCAGTACTTC.

For the CDR3, the DNA is TGTGCCAGCACTCCCTGGACAGGCTCCTACGAGCAGTACTTC. Translation gives CASTPWTGSYEQYF. The chain has TRBV2 and TRBJ2-7, with 7 bases lining up with TRBD1. The V and J ends lost 7 bases and 0 bases, in that order; junction bases with no gene match: 6. The CDR3 contains 14 residues. Germline loops: CDR1 SNHLY, CDR2 FYNNEI.

Turning to this clone: A read error is possible here, since a much larger clone lies one base away. Other nucleotide sequences in the sample specify the same CDR3. The V call is TRBV1, the J call TRBJ2-7; the table gives TRBD2 as D, unverified against the DNA. TRBV1 is recorded as a pseudogene. This CDR3 region has 18 residues. DNA for the CDR3: TGCACCAGCAGCCAAGAGGCACTAGCGGGGGATCAACCTTACGAGCAGTACTTC. The encoded protein is CTSSQEALAGDQPYEQYF.

This chain connects TRBV7-9 to TRBJ1-1; D perhaps matches TRBD1 (5 bases). CDR3 length: 13 amino acids. Germline lookup yields CDR1 SEHNR and CDR2 FQNEAQ (reference sequence). Trimming left V 5 bases short and J 6 bases short, with 13 bases between. CDR3: CASSPPPGSEAFF. DNA of the CDR3: TGTGCCAGCAGCCCACCCCCAGGGTCTGAAGCTTTCTTT.

There are many counts of this clone. This rearrangement joins TRBV6-5 to TRBJ2-7; tentatively, D is TRBD1 (6 bases). From germline, CDR1 is MNHEY and CDR2 SVGAGI. The V gene lost 0 bases and the J gene lost 3 bases, with 12 bases spanning the gap. The CDR3 runs 15 residues. CDR3 sequence: CASSYSFWGHYEQYF. The CDR3 DNA sequence: TGTGCCAGCAGTTACTCGTTTTGGGGGCACTACGAGCAGTACTTC.

The gene calls are TRBV10-3 and TRBJ2-1, with D maybe TRBD2 (6 bases). Germline V gives CDR1 ENHRY, CDR2 SYGVKD. The CDR3 contains 14 residues. Deletions cut 7 bases from V and 4 bases from J, with 14 bases between. DNA of the CDR3: TGTGCCATCACCCGGACTATTAGATACAATGAGCAGTTCTTC. Translating it yields CAITRTIRYNEQFF.

This chain joins TRBV7-8 and TRBJ1-3, with D maybe TRBD1 (5 bases). The CDR3 spans 14 residues. CDR1 SGHVS and CDR2 FQNEAQ come from the germline V gene. The ends were cut back, 2 bases at V and 6 bases at J, with 11 bases in the middle. The CDR3 protein is CASSLPGGPNTIYF. The CDR3, as DNA: TGTGCCAGCAGCTTACCGGGGGGACCAAACACCATATATTTT.

This clone appeared a few times. The rearrangement joins TRBV29-1 to TRBJ2-5; the D is unclear. CDR1 is SQVTM and CDR2 is ANQGSEA in the germline V gene. The germline V and J ends were trimmed by 4 bases and 2 bases, with 8 bases remaining between them. This CDR3 region has 12 residues. The CDR3 sequence: CSVGTQQETQYF. CDR3 nucleotides: TGCAGCGTTGGGACCCAACAAGAGACCCAGTACTTC.

This clone was seen only a few times. The CDR3 is CSVEVGLALTGELFF. The DNA of the CDR3 is TGCAGCGTTGAAGTGGGACTAGCGCTTACCGGGGAGCTGTTTTTT. The V and J genes are TRBV29-1 and TRBJ2-2; 10 bases fit TRBD2. Trimming at V came to 1 base and at J to 5 bases, leaving 4 bases not matched to a gene. The CDR3 totals 15 residues. Looked up from germline, CDR1 is SQVTM and CDR2 is ANQGSEA.

Note on this clone: The same CDR3 also results from other DNA sequences found in this sample. In DNA, the CDR3 is TGTGCCAGCAGTCCCTCCACAGATACGCAGTATTTT. Encoded protein: CASSPSTDTQYF. The rearrangement uses TRBV28 and TRBJ2-3; D not resolved. Trimming took off 5 bases at V and 2 bases at J, with 5 bases between the two ends. The CDR3 contains 12 residues. The germline CDR1 and CDR2 sequences are MDHEN and SYDVKM.

This clone occurred once. The chain carries TRBV2 and TRBJ2-1; weak D call: TRBD1 (5 bases). The ends were cut back, 7 bases at V and 4 bases at J, with 14 bases in the middle. The V gene's germline CDR1 is SNHLY and CDR2 FYNNEI. The CDR3 sequence is 14 residues long. As DNA, the CDR3 is TGTGCCAGCATACTATTAAGACAGTACAATGAGCAGTTCTTC. Its protein product is CASILLRQYNEQFF.

This chain links TRBV11-1 with TRBJ2-7; 8 nucleotides match TRBD1. With 3 bases clipped from V and 3 bases from J, the junction kept 4 bases outside the gene matches. The CDR3 spans 14 residues. The V gene's germline CDR1 is SGHAT and CDR2 FQDESV (reference sequence). The CDR3 region has the DNA TGTGCCAGCAGCTTTCCCGGGACAGGCTACGAGCAGTACTTC. Translating gives CASSFPGTGYEQYF.

The count of this clone is one. A single base is all that separates this from a far larger clone, so a read error is likely. The V and J genes are TRBV7-3 and TRBJ2-1, with a weak D call TRBD2 (6 bases). This CDR3 has 17 residues. Germline V lookup: CDR1 SGHTA, CDR2 FQGTGA. Deletions cut 1 base from V and 4 bases from J, with 17 bases between. CDR3 bases: TGTGCCAGCAGCTTAAACCTTCGCGGTAGCGGTTACAATGAGCAGTTCTTC. Translated: CASSLNLRGSGYNEQFF.

This chain links TRBV9 with TRBJ2-1; 7 bases match TRBD1. CDR3 length equals 16 residues. CDR1 SGDLS and CDR2 YYNGEE come from the germline V gene. With V trimmed by 3 bases and J by 0 bases, 6 bases remained unmatched. The CDR3 sequence: CASSETGMSSYNEQFF. Written as DNA, the CDR3 is TGTGCCAGCAGCGAGACAGGGATGAGCTCCTACAATGAGCAGTTCTTC.

This clone was picked up a small number of times. The chain joins TRBV28 to TRBJ1-1; D unresolved. Germline CDR1 is MDHEN and CDR2 is SYDVKM. Trimming removed 3 bases at V and 5 bases at J, with 7 bases between. The CDR3 has 12 residues. CDR3 loop: CASSFPSTEAFF. In DNA, the CDR3 is TGTGCCAGCAGTTTCCCCAGTACTGAAGCTTTCTTT.

The DNA of the CDR3 is TGTGCCAGCAGCCCAGGACAACTACGCTATGGCTACACCTTC. This gives the protein CASSPGQLRYGYTF. The rearrangement joins TRBV28 to TRBJ1-2; a weak D match, TRBD1 (5 bases). The V gene lost 6 bases and the J gene lost 4 bases, with 15 bases spanning the gap. Germline V CDR1 and CDR2: MDHEN, SYDVKM. The CDR3 runs 14 residues.

The chain links TRBV6-5 to TRBJ2-1, with 9 nucleotides matching TRBD2. Germline-derived CDR1 and CDR2 are MNHEY and SVGAGI. This CDR3 comprises 14 residues. After removal of 8 bases from V and 5 bases from J, the junction contained 7 bases not matched to a gene. CDR3 bases: TGTGCCAGCGGGGGGCGGGAGGGAGACAATGAGCAGTTCTTC. The encoded protein is CASGGREGDNEQFF.

For this clone: This may come from a read error, since a much larger clone is one base off. V is TRBV30 and J is TRBJ1-2; 7 bases align to TRBD1. J gave up 0 bases and V 1 base, and 8 bases lay outside the gene matches. Germline-derived CDR1 and CDR2 are GTSNPN and SVGIG (reference sequence). The length of the CDR3 is 16 residues. Here the CDR3 reads CAWSDTHRGSNYGYTF. The CDR3 DNA follows: TGTGCCTGGAGTGACACCCACAGGGGTTCTAACTATGGCTACACCTTC.

This clone came up once. This rearrangement joins TRBV30 to TRBJ1-2; no clear D. The CDR3 sequence is 10 residues long. CDR1 is GTSNPN, CDR2 SVGIG, per germline (reference sequence). The DNA of the CDR3 is TGTTCGATCGGGGACTATGGCTACACCTTC. Encoded protein: CSIGDYGYTF. The full variable domain, completed using reference TRBV30 and TRBJ1-2, is SQTIHQWPATLVQPVGSPLSLECTVEGTSNPNLYWYRQAAGRGLQLLFYSVGIGQISSEVPQNLSASRPQDRQFILSSKKLLLSDSGFYLCSIGDYGYTFGSGTRLTVV.